Each of the 6 T cell receptor beta chains below was sequenced from the same sample in a study of T cells in Graves' hyperthyroidism and ophthalmopathy. The TCR beta CDR3 regions underwent amplification using RNA transcripts as the source. TCR CDR3 underwent first-round RT-PCR with the HTBI primer set. TCRdb called the multiplex PCR reads again in MiXCR, with one record for every CDR3 protein. Of roughly 700,000 distinct CDR3 sequences listed, around a third are singletons. Sequencing input: blood. These receptors were collected from a woman between 35 and 50 years old with Graves' hyperthyroidism.

This clonotype was seen many times. V usage is TRBV29-1 and J usage is TRBJ2-7; D possibly matches TRBD1 or TRBD2 (6 bases each). There are 13 residues in the CDR3. Deletions cut 7 bases from V and 5 bases from J, with 18 bases between. From germline, CDR1 is SQVTM and CDR2 ANQGSEA. CDR3 sequence (DNA): TGCAGCGCAACCCCCGGGGGCAAGGACGAGCAGTACTTC. Residues: CSATPGGKDEQYF.

The chain employs TRBV6-5 and TRBJ2-7, with a tentative D call TRBD2 (7 bases). CDR1 and CDR2 (germline): MNHEY, SVGAGI. The germline V and J ends were trimmed by 5 bases and 4 bases, with 15 bases remaining between them. The CDR3 runs 14 residues. This chain's CDR3 is CASSRGGFIYEQYF. CDR3 DNA: TGTGCCAGCAGTAGGGGGGGCTTTATTTACGAGCAGTACTTC.

This clonotype was observed at least ten times. The chain employs TRBV2 and TRBJ2-7; no clear D. The CDR3 runs to 11 residues. The ends were cut back, 3 bases at V and 4 bases at J, with 4 bases in the middle. Germline assignment: CDR1 SNHLY and CDR2 FYNNEI. The CDR3 is CASSEVYEQYF. For the CDR3, the DNA is TGTGCCAGCAGTGAGGTTTACGAGCAGTACTTC.

The genes are TRBV7-9 and TRBJ2-5; D call uncertain. CDR3 length equals 14 residues. Trimming removed 2 bases at V and 0 bases at J, with 7 bases between. Germline CDR1 and CDR2: SEHNR and FQNEAQ (reference sequence). Written as DNA, the CDR3 is TGTGCCAGCAGCTTAATGGGGAACCAAGAGACCCAGTACTTC. Translation: CASSLMGNQETQYF. Variable domain in full (rest from reference TRBV7-9 and TRBJ2-5): DTGVSQNPRHKITKRGQNVTFRCDPISEHNRLYWYRQTLGQGPEFLTYFQNEAQLEKSRLLSDRFSAERPKGSFSTLEIQRTEQGDSAMYLCASSLMGNQETQYFGPGTRLLVL.

There are many counts of this clonotype. The CDR3 region is CAISPLAGEVGGELFF. In DNA, the CDR3 is TGTGCCATCAGCCCACTAGCGGGAGAAGTCGGCGGGGAGCTGTTTTTT. V usage is TRBV10-3 and J usage is TRBJ2-2; TRBD2 matches at 11 bases. V trimming: 6 bases; J trimming: 7 bases; junction bases outside the gene matches: 10. The germline V gene encodes CDR1 ENHRY and CDR2 SYGVKD. The CDR3 sequence is 16 residues long.

The CDR3: CASSHGTVNYGYTF. The CDR3 region has the DNA TGCGCCAGCAGCCATGGGACAGTTAACTATGGCTACACCTTC. The rearrangement joins TRBV4-1 to TRBJ1-2; 7 nucleotides line up with TRBD1. This CDR3 is built from 14 residues. The germline V gene encodes CDR1 MGHRA and CDR2 YSYEKL. Trimming took 3 bases from V and 1 from J; bases not matched to a gene: 2.